This T cell receptor (beta chain) came from a study of cytomegalovirus exposure and HLA in healthy donors (dated by TCRdb to about 2017). Background for the entire study: An earlier analysis of approximately 550 of the donors reported approximately 290 Gb of sequence data and more than 90 million unique TCR beta sequences from around 200 million T cells. Typing coverage varied by locus: roughly 620-640 donors for A, B, C, DRB1 and DQB1; roughly 560 for DQA1; about 590 for DPA1; roughly 470 for DPB1. The aim of the study was to test whether cataloging public T cell receptors could identify signatures of past pathogen exposure. To decide whether each TCR beta V gene segment behaved as functional or pseudogenic, an earlier analysis of some 580 of the donors relied on high-throughput TCR beta sequencing. To predict cytomegalovirus infection status, the study brought together high-throughput TCR immunosequencing, statistical association of individual TCRs with disease status, and machine learning. Both class I and class II loci were covered by HLA typing, at four-digit resolution. The study used immunosequencing to profile the T cell repertoires of 666 subjects and linked those repertoires to cytomegalovirus serostatus. In addition to the first cohort of 666 subjects, a separate validation cohort of around 110 different subjects was used. On average, roughly 240,000 unique TCR beta nucleotide sequences were sequenced per donor among roughly 430 genotyped donors of the cohort, with roughly 18% of those sequences being non-productive. In the later analysis, no new phenotypic data were used to find candidate immune exposures; instead, reliance was placed on TCR beta sequences and their occurrence across donors. To study patterns of TCR occurrence, a later analysis re-analyzed previously published TCR beta repertoires from around 670 donors and added high-resolution HLA genotyping. Several DR-DQ haplotypes were treated as single units for association and clustering because of strong linkage in the cohort. All discovery cohort repertoires had been generated using a single sequencing platform. Donor age, sex, ethnicity and CMV serostatus were compiled alongside the repertoire data. A later genetic analysis used genome-wide SNP genotypes for about 60% of the roughly 670 donors, treating that subset as a discovery cohort. An early release covering some 640 HLA-typed donors comprised approximately 300 gigabases of sequencing data and around 80 million unique TCR sequences. Of the roughly 400 genotyped donors, about 80% fell in the genetic ancestry cluster associated with self-reported Caucasian donors. Beyond this particular receptor, the publication reports: Because counts were too low, roughly 17 rarely observed V segments, including chromosome 9 orphons, were left out of the earlier analysis of 587 of the donors. It was suggested by the authors that the approach could potentially be generalized to other disease states and immunological phenotypes. A later analysis associated 16,951 TCR beta sequences with specific HLA alleles at a false discovery rate of 0.05. A later analysis reported that several top co-occurrence clusters appeared linked to parvovirus B19, influenza, CMV and Epstein-Barr virus. Linkage disequilibrium might explain the correlated functional status among segregating V segments, but an unknown experimental factor could not be excluded. In a later analysis, TCR association rates were found to vary across HLA loci, with the most associated TCRs seen for DRB1 alleles and the fewest for HLA-C alleles. Because the 87-base-pair reads could not distinguish some IMGT-functional V segments, including TRBV6-2 and TRBV6-3, those segments were excluded. Broadly in line with IMGT annotations, most TCR beta V segments showed up in productive rearrangements about 87% or about 30% of the time in an earlier analysis of around 550 of the donors. A later analysis found that most CMV-associated TCR beta chains appeared HLA-restricted, with HLA associations seemingly driven largely by CMV exposure. The only immune exposure information available for the cohort was CMV serostatus. A further reported finding was that TCR beta sequences accurately predicted the HLA-A and HLA-B alleles for most subjects in the first cohort. In both the original and validation cohorts, the classifier was reported to diagnose cytomegalovirus status with high specificity and sensitivity. In the study, around 160 TCR beta chains were listed as associated with cytomegalovirus. Three of the identified cytomegalovirus-associated TCR beta chains were confirmed in vitro to be specific for cytomegalovirus antigens. Sequencing depth was assumed to be roughly uniform across donors in the presence/absence analyses, though that assumption may not hold. An association between a missense DCLRE1C variant and V-gene and J-gene trimming of TCR beta chains was found in a later genetic analysis and replicated in an independent cohort. The cohort was sequenced for TCR beta chains only, and without alpha or paired-chain data the features that could be detected were limited. A cluster of highly shared sequence variants was judged likely to represent a technical artifact of the sequencing pipeline. A later analysis found that HLA-associated TCR beta chains were more clonally expanded and had lower generation probabilities than equally common non-associated chains. Assigning TCR associations to individual alleles was difficult when HLA alleles, especially DR and DQ, strongly co-occurred. Because some donors lacked HLA typing at each locus, the association tests relied only on the typed subset. In a later genetic analysis, fewer N-insertions in productive TCRs were reported among donors in an Asian-associated ancestry cluster than the roughly 700-donor mean. Most TCR sequences were seen in very few donors, while some public TCRs were found in many individuals.

Libraries were made using the immunoSEQ multiplex PCR assay. The multiplex PCR relied on a mix of 60 forward primers for TCR Vbeta segments and 13 reverse primers for TCR Jbeta segments. A multiplex PCR assay on genomic DNA amplified the CDR3 region of rearranged TCR beta genes. The amplified TCR beta libraries were sequenced on the Illumina HiSeq System as 87-base-pair reads. The authors' pipeline ran thus. A later analysis tallied around 82 million unique TCR beta chains across the 666 repertoires, and about 12 million of those chains were shared by two or more donors. Raw reads were error-corrected and collapsed into unique sequences by a nearest-neighbor algorithm in which closely related sequences were merged to remove PCR and sequencing errors. To assign V, D and J gene segments, CDR3 sequences were aligned to IMGT reference sequences. For a sequence to be retained, a match of at least six nucleotides was required to both a V gene segment and a J gene segment. A rearrangement was called productive if the CDR3 had no stop codons and remained in frame with V and J, and every other rearrangement was called non-productive. Following IMGT convention, CDR3 was defined as the stretch from the second conserved V-encoded cysteine up to the conserved J-encoded phenylalanine. Sequences without an unambiguous match to a single V gene segment were excluded from the earlier analysis of about 600 of the donors. An earlier analysis of almost 600 of the donors classified V segments as functional when productive rearrangements were above 56.7% and as segregating when the standard deviation between donors was above 5%. To diagnose cytomegalovirus status from the catalog of TCR beta chain sequences, a statistical classification framework was built. A later analysis assigned V and J genes by comparing TCR nucleotide sequences with IMGT/GENE-DB human TR gene sequences. In a later analysis, CDR3 sequences and most-parsimonious VDJ recombination scenarios were assigned using the TCRdist pipeline. In a later analysis, every TCR beta chain was defined by the combination of its CDR3 amino acid sequence and its V-gene family, and reads without a unique V-gene family were dropped. To address suspected cross-contamination and a sequencing artifact, a later analysis removed 592 highly shared, low-generation-probability nucleotide sequences. A later analysis calculated a clonal expansion index for each public chain from normalized within-repertoire ranks of inferred template counts. Generation probabilities in a later analysis came from a VDJ recombination model fitted to out-of-frame rearrangements, and those results were checked against IGoR. In a later analysis, TCR-TCR, TCR-HLA and TCR-CMV co-occurrence was scored with hypergeometric tests, and a repertoire-size bias correction was applied to TCR pairs. A later analysis estimated false discovery rates by permuting HLA or CMV assignments 20 times. In a later analysis, co-occurring TCRs were grouped using DBSCAN, with TCRdist sequence similarity added in when clustering inside HLA-allele-positive subsets. Repertoires with fewer than 30,000 or more than 120,000 public chains were left out of co-occurrence clustering, as were a handful of repertoires with anomalous nucleotide sharing. What TCRdb holds here is the immuneACCESS table cut down to in-frame rearrangements. Part of the clones is not present; checked against another copy, under half of the missing clones reflect an unresolved V gene, and the others are unexplained. The V and J calls and the clone size are those of that table, but D and trimming were determined from the DNA. The sample has about 57,000 clones on record, 70% to 75% of them singletons. Under 8% of the sample is taken by the ten largest.

This clone has only one observation. The antigen it recognizes is unknown. Per-base qualities were not stored, and no clone one base away is much larger. The cohort consisted of approximately 690 healthy bone marrow donors. At the time of sampling, every cohort member was nominally healthy, though immune exposures that went unrecorded were likely present. The donor tested CMV seropositive, placing the donor among the roughly 300 seropositive members of the cohort. Each donor provided a peripheral blood sample, and peripheral blood mononuclear cells were used for TCR beta sequencing. The Qiagen DNeasy Blood Extraction Kit was used to extract genomic DNA from the blood cell samples. Based on the germline V gene, the CDR1 and CDR2 sequences are SGHDT and YYEEEE. V gives up 0 bases and J gives up 4 bases, and the segment between their germline ends measures 7 bases. There are 13 amino acids in the CDR3, from cysteine to phenylalanine inclusive. The only DNA kept is the CDR3, 39 bases in frame from the first base.

The specimen sequenced was PBMCs. The clonotype originates from a man aged 30-40 years in good health and CMV-seropositive. Rearrangement joined TRBV5-6 to TRBJ1-2, with the identity of the D gene unclear. CDR3 loop: CASSLGGPYGYTF. The sequence in DNA is TGTGCCAGCAGCTTGGGAGGCCCCTATGGCTACACCTTC.